The 17 T cell receptor beta chains listed next were all sequenced from one sample in a study of prognosis after radiotherapy for stage I lung cancer. The study amplified the TCR beta CDR3 region from genomic DNA. This amplification was carried out by two rounds of multiplex PCR. Amplification during the initial PCR round employed primers specific to each TRBV and TRBJ gene. TCRdb analysed the multiplex PCR reads with MiXCR anew, one entry per CDR3 protein. The sample contains around 19,000 distinct CDR3 sequences, about three fifths of which appear only once. The starting material was PBMCs, obtained before or after stereotactic body radiation therapy (not recorded which). The receptors were gathered from a donor over 45 with non-small cell lung cancer.

V and J are TRBV6-2 or TRBV6-3 and TRBJ2-1; D is ambiguous. V lost 4 bases, J lost 7 bases, and 8 bases lay in between. This CDR3 comprises 12 residues. CDR1 and CDR2 from the germline V gene are MNHEY and SVGEGT. CDR3: CASSSLANEQFF. The CDR3, as DNA: TGTGCCAGCAGTTCCCTTGCTAATGAGCAGTTCTTC.

The chain recombines TRBV3-1 with TRBJ2-6; D perhaps matches TRBD1 (6 bases). The CDR3 totals 16 residues. The germline V gene has CDR1 LGHDT and CDR2 YNNKEL (reference sequence). Trimming left V 1 base short and J 0 bases short, with 7 bases between. The CDR3 DNA reads as TGTGCCAGCAGCCAAGCGGGACACTCTGGGGCCAACGTCCTGACTTTC. It yields the protein CASSQAGHSGANVLTF.

This sequence joins TRBV12-3 or TRBV12-4 and TRBJ2-3; D not resolved. Trimming cost V 2 bases and J 6 bases, with 6 bases left between them. The CDR3 totals 12 residues. The CDR3 here is CASSLRPDTQYF. CDR3 in DNA: TGTGCCAGCAGTTTACGTCCCGATACGCAGTATTTT.

This clonotype was recorded at least ten times. This chain uses TRBV19 with TRBJ2-3; tentative D call: TRBD2 (6 bases). The V gene's germline CDR1 is LNHDA and CDR2 SQIVND (reference sequence). Trimming cost V 7 bases and J 3 bases, with 11 bases left between them. This CDR3 spans 13 amino acids. The CDR3 sequence is CASNVGGTDTQYF. As DNA, the CDR3 is TGTGCCAGTAACGTGGGAGGAACAGATACGCAGTATTTT.

With respect to this clonotype: This likely traces to a read error, being one base from a far larger clone. The chain is built from TRBV19 and TRBJ2-5; 10 bases line up with TRBD1. The closer fit of TRBJ2-1 to the DNA end suggests the J call may be wrong. The germline CDR1 and CDR2 sequences are LNHDA and SQIVND (reference sequence). The CDR3 is 15 residues long. CDR3 bases: TGTGCCATTAGTATGCGACAGGGGGCGCGGAATGAGCAGTTCTTC. Translated: CAISMRQGARNEQFF.

The chain combines TRBV27 with TRBJ1-2; 8 positions match TRBD1. This CDR3 contains 15 residues. Per germline, CDR1 MNHEY and CDR2 SMNVEV (reference sequence). J lost 2 bases, V lost 3 bases, and 5 bases had no gene match. The CDR3, as DNA: TGTGCCAGCAGTTTCGCGGACAGGGTGAACTATGGCTACACCTTC. Protein: CASSFADRVNYGYTF.

The chain uses TRBV20-1 and TRBJ2-1, with 8 nucleotides matching TRBD2. Germline V CDR1 and CDR2: DFQATT, SNEGSKA (reference sequence). CDR3 length equals 15 residues. Trimming cost V 1 base and J 3 bases; bases outside gene matches: 5. CDR3 residues: CSARVSSGFYNEQFF. As DNA, the CDR3 is TGCAGTGCTAGAGTTTCTAGCGGGTTCTACAATGAGCAGTTCTTC.

V and J are TRBV20-1 and TRBJ1-4, with a possible D match to TRBD1 (6 bases). V was pared by 4 bases and J by 0 bases, with 9 bases between. The CDR3 runs to 14 residues. Germline CDR1 DFQATT, CDR2 SNEGSKA (reference sequence). The CDR3 reads CSATKGATNEKLFF. The CDR3 nucleotides are TGCAGTGCTACAAAGGGGGCAACTAATGAAAAACTGTTTTTT.

The chain recombines TRBV24-1 with TRBJ1-2, with D hard to call. Trimming shortened V by 4 bases and J by 9 bases, and 17 bases separated the two germline ends. This CDR3 contains 14 residues. The germline V gene has CDR1 KGHDR and CDR2 SFDVKD. The CDR3 nucleotides read TGTGCCACCAGTGACCCCGGGGAGGAATTGAGCTACACCTTC. It codes for CATSDPGEELSYTF.

This clonotype has just one count. The CDR3 carries no conserved terminal phenylalanine or tryptophan, so it likely arises from a read error. V gene TRBV10-2 combines with J gene TRBJ2-7; D gene unclear. CDR1 WSHSY and CDR2 SAAADI come from the germline V gene. This CDR3 contains 13 residues. V was cut by 7 bases and J by 2 bases, with 12 bases left in between. The chain's CDR3 is CASTDFNTYEQYL. CDR3 nucleotides: TGCGCCAGCACGGATTTCAATACCTACGAGCAGTACCTC.

Only a few counts were recorded for this clonotype. The gene calls are TRBV6-1 and TRBJ1-1; D call uncertain. Germline loops: CDR1 MNHNS, CDR2 SASEGT. CDR3 size: 15 residues. V was cut by 0 bases and J by 4 bases, with 12 bases left in between. The CDR3 sequence is CASSEALGEGTEAFF. DNA of the CDR3: TGTGCCAGCAGTGAAGCGCTCGGGGAGGGCACTGAAGCTTTCTTT.

About this clonotype itself: A far more abundant clone sits one base away, making this likely a read error. The chain combines TRBV7-9 with TRBJ2-3; D perhaps matches TRBD1 (5 bases). The germline V gene has CDR1 SEHNR and CDR2 FQNEAQ (reference sequence). This CDR3 has 14 residues. The V and J ends lost 6 bases and 6 bases respectively, with 16 bases between them. The CDR3 coding sequence is TGTGCCAGCAGTTACTGGACACCGAGGGATACGCAGTATTTT. Translated: CASSYWTPRDTQYF.

By share of the sample, this clonotype is medium-sized. The chain carries TRBV6-1 and TRBJ2-1; D not resolved. Trimming removed 7 bases at V and 3 bases at J, with 4 bases between. The CDR3 is 11 residues long. CDR1 is MNHNS and CDR2 is SASEGT in the germline V gene. The CDR3 DNA is TGTGCCAGCAAAGTCTACAATGAGCAGTTCTTC. It encodes CASKVYNEQFF.

Concerning this clonotype: A much bigger clone sits one base away, suggesting this may be a read error. The chain joins TRBV29-1 to TRBJ1-1; 7 bases are a match to TRBD1. This CDR3 spans 12 amino acids. The V gene end was trimmed by 5 bases and the J gene end by 5 bases; junction bases not matched to a gene: 5. Germline lookup yields CDR1 SQVTM and CDR2 ANQGSEA. Here the CDR3 DNA reads TGCAGCGTTTCACAGGGGTCAACTGAAGCTTTCTTT. Translation gives CSVSQGSTEAFF.

By frequency in the sample, this clonotype is medium-sized. Here the CDR3 reads CASSDSPGNEQYF. The CDR3 nucleotides are TGTGCCAGCAGTGACTCCCCGGGGAACGAGCAGTACTTC. The genes are TRBV6-4 and TRBJ2-7; the D gene is possibly TRBD2 (5 bases). Germline V gene sequence: CDR1 MRHNA, CDR2 SNTAGT. V was clipped by 0 bases and J by 5 bases, with 8 bases between them. The CDR3 spans 13 residues.

The table lists this clonotype with many counts. The chain uses TRBV20-1 and TRBJ2-5; weak D call: TRBD2 (5 bases). Germline V gene sequence: CDR1 DFQATT, CDR2 SNEGSKA (reference sequence). The CDR3 is 15 amino acids. V was shortened by 2 bases and J by 6 bases, with 19 bases between the two germline ends. The CDR3 protein is CSARPPSRGPKTQYF. For the CDR3, the DNA is TGCAGTGCTAGACCCCCCTCGCGAGGGCCTAAGACCCAGTACTTC.

This clonotype was counted only a few times. A junction boundary mismatches the germline segment, possibly from a read error. V usage is TRBV27 and J usage is TRBJ2-7; possibly TRBD2 for D (5 bases). The CDR3 has 14 residues. Germline CDR1 and CDR2: MNHEY and SMNVEV (reference sequence). CDR3 nucleotides: TGTGCCAGCAGCCCGACTCAAGGGAGTGGCGAGCGGTACTTC. Translating it yields CASSPTQGSGERYF.